This TCR beta chain was profiled in a study of blood T cell repertoires in COVID-19. Across the study: Acute and convalescent COVID-19 specimens originated in the United States, Italy and Spain.

Under the authors' procedure: Researchers report that nucleated cell counts were estimated from reference gene primer amplification. Measured with immunoSEQ multiplex PCR; TCRdb has only the in-frame clones, and not every one. The DNA was the basis for D and trimming; V, J and clone size are from that table. The table has 300,000 to 400,000 clones, approximately 89% seen once; the top ten hold roughly 3%. The sequence was obtained from a woman aged 18 to 35 who had recovered from COVID-19. The sequencing input was peripheral blood.

The CDR3 DNA reads as TGTGCCATCAGTCGGGACAGGAATGGGAAGGGCCGACTTCTGAATGAGCAGTTCTTC. It yields the protein CAISRDRNGKGRLLNEQFF. The chain combines TRBV10-3 with TRBJ2-1, with 8 bases identical to TRBD1. Trimming cost V 5 bases and J 7 bases; bases outside gene matches: 22. There are 19 residues in the CDR3. CDR1 ENHRY and CDR2 SYGVKD come from the germline V gene.